Each of the 23 T cell receptor beta chains below was sequenced from the same sample in a study of human T cells and chemical hapten exposure. Time point given: patch test 1, 2 weeks after DPC sensitization. Treatment noted: therapeutic diphenylcyclopropenone sensitization with weekly scalp DPC. One entry per CDR3 protein results from TCRdb running MiXCR on the RACE reads. The data hold approximately 90,000 distinct CDR3 sequences, with about 10% observed a single time. The sequencing used whole blood, collected in connection with sensitization to the hapten diphenylcyclopropenone (DPC). The origin of the receptors is a man aged 40-49 years with alopecia areata. Some clones in this sample may be carry-over from other donors' samples.

This clonotype was counted once. This chain links TRBV2 with TRBJ2-3, with 9 bases matching TRBD1. This CDR3 region has 19 residues. Losses at the gene ends were 2 bases for V and 0 bases for J; bases not matched to a gene: 12. Germline V gene sequence: CDR1 SNHLY, CDR2 FYNNEI. The CDR3 region is CASSEWWGQGFASTDTQYF. In nucleotides, the CDR3 is TGTGCCAGCAGTGAATGGTGGGGACAGGGTTTCGCTAGCACAGATACGCAGTATTTT.

This clonotype was counted a few times. V and J are TRBV16 and TRBJ1-4, with TRBD1 as a possible D gene (5 bases). This CDR3 is 15 amino acids long. V lost 2 bases and J 5 bases, leaving 12 bases between the germline ends. In germline, CDR1 is KGHSY, CDR2 FQNENV. CDR3 nucleotide sequence: TGTGCCAGCAGCCAAGAACAGAGGGGAAATGAAAAACTGTTTTTT. It specifies CASSQEQRGNEKLFF.

The sample holds many counts of this clonotype. The chain has TRBV29-1 and TRBJ2-6, with TRBD2 matching over 8 bases. This CDR3 comprises 15 residues. Looked up from germline, CDR1 is SQVTM and CDR2 is ANQGSEA. The V and J ends lost 7 bases and 4 bases, in that order; junction bases with no gene match: 9. The CDR3 bases are TGCAGCGCCCACTCCGGGGGGGCCGGGGCCAACGTCCTGACTTTC. Amino acid sequence: CSAHSGGAGANVLTF.

Ten or more counts support this clonotype. The chain joins TRBV7-2 to TRBJ1-4; a possible D gene is TRBD1 (5 bases). In germline, CDR1 is SGHTA, CDR2 FQGNSA. V gave up 2 bases and J gave up 8 bases, with 15 bases separating them. The CDR3 is 15 amino acids. CDR3 protein: CASSLTGGRGEKLFF. CDR3 sequence (DNA): TGTGCCAGCAGCTTAACTGGGGGTCGGGGCGAAAAACTGTTTTTT.

This clonotype has only a few counts. The J gene is TRBJ1-1, the V gene TRBV7-9; TRBD1 agrees at 7 bases. Germline V gene lookup returns CDR1 SEHNR and CDR2 FQNEAQ (reference sequence). The CDR3 loop spans 16 amino acids. V lost 6 bases and J lost 0; bases outside the gene matches: 10. CDR3 loop: CASSRIGTDMNTEAFF. The DNA of the CDR3 is TGTGCCAGCAGTCGCATCGGGACAGACATGAACACTGAAGCTTTCTTT.

This clonotype was found many times. The genes are TRBV28 and TRBJ2-1; D call uncertain. Germline-derived CDR1 and CDR2 are MDHEN and SYDVKM. The V end was cut by 3 bases, the J end by 4 bases, with 13 bases between. This CDR3 spans 15 amino acids. CDR3 nucleotide sequence: TGTGCCAGCAGTTTGTCTGGAACCCCATACAATGAGCAGTTCTTC. It yields the protein CASSLSGTPYNEQFF. The full variable domain, rest sourced from reference TRBV28 and TRBJ2-1, is DVKVTQSSRYLVKRTGEKVFLECVQDMDHENMFWYRQDPGLGLRLIYFSYDVKMKEKGDIPEGYSVSREKKERFSLILESASTNQTSMYLCASSLSGTPYNEQFFGPGTRLTVL.

There are many counts of this clonotype. CDR3: CASSLLSNRDGIHRSSYNEQFF. For the CDR3, the DNA is TGTGCCAGCAGCCTACTGTCCAACCGGGACGGAATCCACCGGAGCTCCTACAATGAGCAGTTCTTC. The chain is built from TRBV4-2 and TRBJ2-1; D is perhaps TRBD1 or TRBD2 (5 bases each). V gave up 4 bases and J gave up 0 bases, with 31 bases separating them. CDR3 length: 22 amino acids. In germline, CDR1 is LGHNA, CDR2 YNFKEQ.

This clonotype was seen ten or more times. V gene TRBV29-1 combines with J gene TRBJ2-3, with unresolved D. The V end was cut by 2 bases, the J end by 0 bases, with 6 bases between. Looked up from germline, CDR1 is SQVTM and CDR2 is ANQGSEA. CDR3 length: 13 residues. CDR3 sequence: CSVETGSTDTQYF. In DNA form, the CDR3 reads TGCAGCGTTGAAACCGGTAGCACAGATACGCAGTATTTT.

The sample holds many counts of this clonotype. The rearrangement links TRBV20-1 to TRBJ2-7; TRBD2 matches at 8 bases. Trimming took 6 bases from V and 2 from J; bases not matched to a gene: 6. This CDR3 spans 13 amino acids. Germline values: CDR1 DFQATT, CDR2 SNEGSKA (reference sequence). CDR3 DNA sequence: TGCAGTGCGCCCGGGACTAGGGCCTACGAGCAGTACTTC. It is translated as CSAPGTRAYEQYF.

This clonotype turned up a few times. This CDR3 is CASRKTGRETQYF. In DNA, the CDR3 is TGTGCCAGCAGGAAGACAGGGCGAGAGACCCAGTACTTC. The V gene is TRBV28, the J gene TRBJ2-5; 7 nucleotides align to TRBD1. The CDR3 runs 13 residues. Trimming cost V 6 bases and J 4 bases; bases outside gene matches: 5. Germline V gene sequence: CDR1 MDHEN, CDR2 SYDVKM.

This clonotype was seen ten or more times. This chain joins TRBV29-1 and TRBJ1-5; no definite D call. CDR1 is SQVTM and CDR2 is ANQGSEA in the germline V gene. The CDR3 contains 14 residues. The V end lost 1 base, the J end lost 2 bases, and 9 bases lay between the germline ends. CDR3 region: CSVEGGFGNQPQHF. In nucleotides, the CDR3 is TGCAGCGTTGAAGGAGGGTTTGGCAATCAGCCCCAGCATTTT.

This clonotype was found a few times. CDR3 in amino acids: CASSTGTSGRISTDTQYF. In DNA, the CDR3 is TGTGCCAGCAGTACCGGGACTAGCGGGAGGATTAGCACAGATACGCAGTATTTT. The chain employs TRBV12-3 or TRBV12-4 and TRBJ2-3; 15 nucleotides match TRBD2. The J segment lost 0 bases and the V segment lost 5 bases, leaving 6 bases of the junction unmatched. There are 18 residues in the CDR3.

The chain employs TRBV9 and TRBJ2-4; no clear D gene. The V end lost 4 bases, the J end lost 6 bases, and 14 bases lay between the germline ends. The CDR3 has 14 amino acids. CDR1 is SGDLS, CDR2 YYNGEE, per germline. As DNA, the CDR3 is TGTGCCAGCAGCTCATACCCCCCGGGAAACATTCAGTACTTC. Protein: CASSSYPPGNIQYF.

This clonotype has just a few counts. V and J are TRBV7-9 and TRBJ1-4, with D perhaps TRBD1 (5 bases). CDR3 length: 15 residues. V lost 1 base and J lost 4, with 10 bases in between. Germline CDR1 is SEHNR and CDR2 is FQNEAQ (reference sequence). The DNA of the CDR3 is TGTGCCAGCAGCTTAGTCCCCAGGGATAATGAAAAACTGTTTTTT. This encodes CASSLVPRDNEKLFF.

This clonotype was counted between two and nine times. The chain employs TRBV20-1 and TRBJ2-7; D is possibly TRBD1 or TRBD2 (5 bases each). CDR1 is DFQATT and CDR2 is SNEGSKA in the germline V gene (reference sequence). This CDR3 region has 13 residues. Deletions cut 6 bases from V and 4 bases from J, with 16 bases between. CDR3 protein: CSAAGMGVYEQYF. The CDR3 coding sequence is TGCAGTGCCGCCGGGATGGGGGTATACGAGCAGTACTTC.

In the case of this clonotype: The junction departs from germline at one end; a sequencing error may be responsible. This rearrangement joins TRBV6-5 to TRBJ2-3, with a weak D call TRBD2 (5 bases). Germline V CDR1 and CDR2: MNHEY, SVGAGI. The CDR3 length is 18 residues. CDR3 sequence: CASSYSSFAGEPTDTQYF. For the CDR3, the DNA is TGTGCCAGCAGTTACTCGAGCTTCGCGGGTGAGCCCACAGATACACAGTATTTT.

Ten or more counts support this clonotype. V is TRBV12-5 and J is TRBJ1-5; 7 bases are a match to TRBD1. This CDR3 has 14 amino acids. Losses at the gene ends were 1 base for V and 6 bases for J; bases not matched to a gene: 3. CDR1 is LGHNT, CDR2 FRNRAP, per germline. For the CDR3, the DNA is TGTGCTAGTGGTTTGGAAGGGGGCGGTCAGCCCCAGCATTTT. Translated: CASGLEGGGQPQHF.

The chain joins TRBV29-1 to TRBJ2-1; D ambiguous. Germline V lookup: CDR1 SQVTM, CDR2 ANQGSEA. The V end lost 1 base, the J end lost 10 bases, and 14 bases lay between the germline ends. The CDR3 has 13 amino acids. The CDR3 reads CSVEVKTNGEQFF. The CDR3 nucleotides are TGCAGCGTTGAAGTAAAAACAAACGGGGAGCAGTTCTTC.

There are many counts of this clonotype. This chain connects TRBV12-3 or TRBV12-4 to TRBJ1-1; no definite D call. Trimming shortened V by 2 bases and J by 0 bases, and 4 bases separated the two germline ends. This CDR3 has 13 residues. CDR3 sequence (DNA): TGTGCCAGCAGTTTATCCCTGAACACTGAAGCTTTCTTT. Translating it yields CASSLSLNTEAFF.

Only a few counts were recorded for this clonotype. The rearrangement joins TRBV5-4 to TRBJ2-7; D might be TRBD2 (6 bases). The CDR3 has 14 residues. The V end lost 0 bases, the J end lost 5 bases, and 12 bases lay between the germline ends. Germline CDR1 SGHNT, CDR2 YYREEE (reference sequence). The CDR3 nucleotides read TGTGCCAGCAGCTTGGATCCTAGCGTGGACGAGCAGTACTTC. It encodes CASSLDPSVDEQYF.

This clonotype occurred a few times. V usage is TRBV12-3 or TRBV12-4 and J usage is TRBJ1-1; the D is unclear. This CDR3 contains 13 residues. The V and J ends lost 3 bases and 5 bases respectively, with 10 bases between them. CDR3 loop: CASSLSRGTEAFF. CDR3 DNA sequence: TGTGCCAGCAGTTTGAGTCGTGGGACTGAAGCTTTCTTT.

J is TRBJ1-5 and V is TRBV12-3 or TRBV12-4; D remains ambiguous. CDR3 length: 14 amino acids. Between the trimmed V and J ends, which lost 6 bases and 6 bases, there was a span of 15 bases. In DNA, the CDR3 is TGTGCCAGCAGCCCAAACGTCGTGGGTCAGCCCCAGCATTTT. Protein product: CASSPNVVGQPQHF.

This clonotype was seen at least ten times. The chain joins TRBV7-2 to TRBJ2-1; D remains ambiguous. This CDR3 has 15 amino acids. Germline assignment: CDR1 SGHTA and CDR2 FQGNSA. V was pared by 5 bases and J by 9 bases, with 20 bases between. The DNA for the CDR3 is TGTGCCAGCAGCCTGGCGGAAGGGCCTTGGTCTGAGCAGTTCTTC. Encoded protein: CASSLAEGPWSEQFF. Complete variable domain (other parts from reference TRBV7-2 and TRBJ2-1): GAGVSQSPSNKVTEKGKDVELRCDPISGHTALYWYRQSLGQGLEFLIYFQGNSAPDKSGLPSDRFSAERTGGSVSTLTIQRTQQEDSAVYLCASSLAEGPWSEQFFGPGTRLTVL.